This TCR beta chain was recovered during a study of T cell clonotyping in hematopoietic cell transplantation. Study-wide points: Without cell sorting, CD4 versus CD8 contributions remain unresolved. Higher Inverse Simpson Index values in graft donor and pretransplant recipient predicted broader posttransplant TCR diversity. After transplant, recipient diversity fell while pathologically expanded clonotypes grew through day 180.

Assay used: immunoSEQ multiplex PCR; TCRdb lists only in-frame clones, some missing. Of roughly 29,000 clones detected, 92% appear once; the ten largest clones hold about 10%. CDR1 is SGHRS, CDR2 YFSETQ, per germline. With 0 bases removed from V and 3 bases from J, the gap between germline ends came to 13 bases. This CDR3 contains 16 residues. About this clone: Its target is unknown.

Samples: about 28 days before transplant, then days 30, 100 and 180 after. The sample here was PBMCs, taken 100 days after allogeneic stem cell transplant. This clonotype was obtained from a female patient aged 45-65 years who had an allogeneic stem cell transplant from a related donor, so the T cells may come from the graft donor. Some clones in this sample may be carry-over from other donors' samples. The rearrangement links TRBV5-1 to TRBJ2-4, with D possibly being TRBD2 (7 bases). The DNA of the CDR3 is TGCGCCAGCAGCTTGGGCGGGGGCGCGGGCAAAAACATTCAGTACTTC. The encoded protein is CASSLGGGAGKNIQYF.